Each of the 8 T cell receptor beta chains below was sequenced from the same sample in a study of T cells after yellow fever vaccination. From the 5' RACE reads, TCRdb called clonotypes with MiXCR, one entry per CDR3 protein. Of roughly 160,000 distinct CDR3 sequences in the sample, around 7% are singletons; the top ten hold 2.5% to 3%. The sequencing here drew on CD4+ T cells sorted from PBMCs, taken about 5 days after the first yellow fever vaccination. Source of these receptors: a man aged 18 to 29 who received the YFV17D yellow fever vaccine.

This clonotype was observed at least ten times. CDR3 sequence (DNA): TGTGCCAGCAAAGGTCCGTCGATGGGCTATGGCTACACCTTC. Its translation: CASKGPSMGYGYTF. This chain uses TRBV6-1 with TRBJ1-2; no firm D call. Trimming took 7 bases from V and 4 from J, leaving 16 bases between them. This CDR3 spans 14 amino acids. CDR1 and CDR2 (germline): MNHNS, SASEGT.

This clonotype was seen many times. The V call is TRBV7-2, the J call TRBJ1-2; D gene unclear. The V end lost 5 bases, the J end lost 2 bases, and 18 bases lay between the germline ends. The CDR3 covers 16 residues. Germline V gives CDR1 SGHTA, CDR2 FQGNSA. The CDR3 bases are TGTGCCAGCAGCGGTGTGGAACGGACTCCGAACTATGGCTACACCTTC. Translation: CASSGVERTPNYGYTF.

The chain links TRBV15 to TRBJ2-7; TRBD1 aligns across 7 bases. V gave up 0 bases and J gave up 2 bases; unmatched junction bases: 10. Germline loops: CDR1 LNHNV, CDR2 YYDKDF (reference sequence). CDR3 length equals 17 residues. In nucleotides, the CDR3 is TGTGCCACCAGCAGAGATTTCGGGACAGACTTGACCTACGAGCAGTACTTC. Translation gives CATSRDFGTDLTYEQYF.

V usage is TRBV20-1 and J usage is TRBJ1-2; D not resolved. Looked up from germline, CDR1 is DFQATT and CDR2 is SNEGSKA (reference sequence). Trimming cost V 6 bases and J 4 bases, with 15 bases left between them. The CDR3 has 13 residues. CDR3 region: CSAAVQLLYGYTF. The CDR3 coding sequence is TGCAGTGCCGCCGTACAACTTCTCTATGGCTACACCTTC.

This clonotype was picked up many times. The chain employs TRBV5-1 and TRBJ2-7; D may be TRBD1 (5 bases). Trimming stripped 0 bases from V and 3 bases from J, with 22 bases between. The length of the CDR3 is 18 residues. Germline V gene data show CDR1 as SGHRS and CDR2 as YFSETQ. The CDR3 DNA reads TGCGCCAGCAGCTTGGACCACCCGACAGCGATCATCTTCTACGAGCAGTACGTC. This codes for CASSLDHPTAIIFYEQYV.

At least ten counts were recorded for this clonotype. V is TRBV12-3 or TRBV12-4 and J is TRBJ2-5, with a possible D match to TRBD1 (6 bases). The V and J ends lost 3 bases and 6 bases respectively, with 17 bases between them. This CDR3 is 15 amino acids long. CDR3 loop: CASSFYRVLEKTQYF. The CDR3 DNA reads TGTGCCAGCAGTTTTTACAGGGTATTGGAAAAGACCCAGTACTTC.

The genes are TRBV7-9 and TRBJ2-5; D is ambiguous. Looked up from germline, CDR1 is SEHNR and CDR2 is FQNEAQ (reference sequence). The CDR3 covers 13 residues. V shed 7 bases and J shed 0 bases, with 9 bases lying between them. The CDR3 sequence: CASIPPNQETQYF. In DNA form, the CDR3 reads TGTGCCAGCATCCCCCCGAACCAAGAGACCCAGTACTTC.

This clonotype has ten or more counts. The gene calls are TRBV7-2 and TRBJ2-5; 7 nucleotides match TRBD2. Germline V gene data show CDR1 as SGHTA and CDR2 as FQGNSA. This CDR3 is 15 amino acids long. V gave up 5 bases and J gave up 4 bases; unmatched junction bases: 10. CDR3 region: CASSGRGPRRETQYF. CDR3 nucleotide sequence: TGTGCCAGCAGCGGGAGGGGACCACGGCGAGAGACCCAGTACTTC.